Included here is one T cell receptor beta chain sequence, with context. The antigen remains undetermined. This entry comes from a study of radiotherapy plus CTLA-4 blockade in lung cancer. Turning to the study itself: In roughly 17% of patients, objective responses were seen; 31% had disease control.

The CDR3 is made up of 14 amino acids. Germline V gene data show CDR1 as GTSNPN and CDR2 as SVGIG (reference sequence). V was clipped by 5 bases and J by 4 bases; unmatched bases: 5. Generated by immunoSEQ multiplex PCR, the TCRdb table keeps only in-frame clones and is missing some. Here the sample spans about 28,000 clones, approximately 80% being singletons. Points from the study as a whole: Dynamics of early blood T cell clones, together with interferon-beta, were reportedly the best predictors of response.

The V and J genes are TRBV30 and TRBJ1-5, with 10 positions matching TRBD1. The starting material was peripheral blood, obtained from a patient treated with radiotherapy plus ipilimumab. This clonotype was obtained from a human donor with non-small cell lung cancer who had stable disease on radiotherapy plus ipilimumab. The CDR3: CAWDGQGGNQPQHF. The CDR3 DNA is TGTGCCTGGGATGGACAGGGGGGGAATCAGCCCCAGCATTTT. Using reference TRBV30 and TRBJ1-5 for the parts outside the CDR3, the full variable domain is SQTIHQWPATLVQPVGSPLSLECTVEGTSNPNLYWYRQAAGRGLQLLFYSVGIGQISSEVPQNLSASRPQDRQFILSSKKLLLSDSGFYLCAWDGQGGNQPQHFGDGTRLSIL.